Listed below are T cell receptor beta chains from one sample, sequenced in a study of blood T cell repertoires in COVID-19. Data came from immunoSEQ multiplex PCR; TCRdb stores just in-frame clones and leaves some out. The sample lists roughly 300,000 clones; roughly nine tenths were seen once. Sequencing input: peripheral blood. These TCRs come from a woman aged 25-40 years with COVID-19, enrolled during active disease. The CDR3 runs from the conserved cysteine through the conserved F or W. Each record gives: D gene, V gene, J gene, clone size, CDR3 DNA, CDR3 protein. D genes are given only for firm matches. Size is stated for part of the rows, as once, few or many counts, or as a class when the clone is expanded.

d_call: -; v_call: TRBV28; j_call: TRBJ1-5; clone_size: -; cdr3_nt: TGTGCCAGCAGTTTTCCCCAGACTAACAATCAGCCCCAGCATTTT; cdr3_aa: CASSFPQTNNQPQHF
d_call: TRBD2; v_call: TRBV15; j_call: TRBJ2-5; clone_size: -; cdr3_nt: TGTGCCACCAGCAGAGGGGAGGGAGTAGAGACCCAGTACTTC; cdr3_aa: CATSRGEGVETQYF
d_call: -; v_call: TRBV27; j_call: TRBJ1-3; clone_size: -; cdr3_nt: TGTGCCAGCAGAGCGGACAGCTCTGGAAACACCATATATTTT; cdr3_aa: CASRADSSGNTIYF
d_call: TRBD1; v_call: TRBV29-1; j_call: TRBJ1-1; clone_size: -; cdr3_nt: TGCAGCGTTCAGGGGGCGCGGGACACTGAAGCTTTCTTT; cdr3_aa: CSVQGARDTEAFF
d_call: TRBD2; v_call: TRBV7-2; j_call: TRBJ2-1; clone_size: -; cdr3_nt: TGTGCCAGCAGCTTAGCCCCGGGACTAGCCTTCAGCAATGAGCAGTTCTTC; cdr3_aa: CASSLAPGLAFSNEQFF
d_call: -; v_call: TRBV28; j_call: TRBJ2-7; clone_size: -; cdr3_nt: TGTGCCAGCAGCCAAGGAGGCAGGGGCTCCTACGAGCAGTACTTC; cdr3_aa: CASSQGGRGSYEQYF
d_call: -; v_call: TRBV2; j_call: TRBJ2-4; clone_size: -; cdr3_nt: TGTGCCAGCAGTGAATGGCCCAAAAACATTCAGTACTTC; cdr3_aa: CASSEWPKNIQYF
d_call: TRBD2; v_call: TRBV7-2; j_call: TRBJ2-1; clone_size: -; cdr3_nt: TGTGCCAGCAGCCGTCCGACTAGCGGGAGCGGAGAGCAGTTCTTC; cdr3_aa: CASSRPTSGSGEQFF
d_call: -; v_call: TRBV7-9; j_call: TRBJ1-1; clone_size: -; cdr3_nt: TGTGCCAGCAGCTTAAGGCAGGGGACCATGAACACTGAAGCTTTCTTT; cdr3_aa: CASSLRQGTMNTEAFF
d_call: -; v_call: TRBV18; j_call: TRBJ1-2; clone_size: -; cdr3_nt: TGTGCCAGCTCACCACCCGACAGGCCCAACTATGGCTACACCTTC; cdr3_aa: CASSPPDRPNYGYTF
d_call: -; v_call: TRBV7-9; j_call: TRBJ2-5; clone_size: -; cdr3_nt: TGTGCCAGCAGCCCGCCCCTAGGGGGAGAGACCCAGTACTTC; cdr3_aa: CASSPPLGGETQYF
d_call: TRBD2; v_call: TRBV24-1; j_call: TRBJ2-3; clone_size: -; cdr3_nt: TGTGCCACCAGTGATGGGGCGGGAGTTACAGATACGCAGTATTTT; cdr3_aa: CATSDGAGVTDTQYF
d_call: -; v_call: TRBV5-4; j_call: TRBJ1-1; clone_size: -; cdr3_nt: TGTGCCAGCAGCTCTCCTAATCCGGGGTACACTGAAGCTTTCTTT; cdr3_aa: CASSSPNPGYTEAFF
d_call: -; v_call: TRBV24-1; j_call: TRBJ1-5; clone_size: -; cdr3_nt: TGTGCCACCAGTGGAGGAAATCAGCCCCAGCATTTT; cdr3_aa: CATSGGNQPQHF
d_call: -; v_call: TRBV3-1/TRBV3-2; j_call: TRBJ2-7; clone_size: -; cdr3_nt: TGTGCCAGCAGCCAACAACAGGGTCGGGGTGAGCAGTACTTC; cdr3_aa: CASSQQQGRGEQYF
d_call: TRBD2; v_call: TRBV18; j_call: TRBJ2-7; clone_size: -; cdr3_nt: TGTGCCAGCTCGTCCGGGACTACCGTCAGCTCCTACGAGCAGTACTTC; cdr3_aa: CASSSGTTVSSYEQYF
d_call: TRBD2; v_call: TRBV3-1/TRBV3-2; j_call: TRBJ2-7; clone_size: -; cdr3_nt: TGTGCCAGCAGCCATAGATCCCTGGCTAGCGGGAGGGCCGACGGGCAGTACTTC; cdr3_aa: CASSHRSLASGRADGQYF
d_call: TRBD1; v_call: TRBV29-1; j_call: TRBJ1-3; clone_size: -; cdr3_nt: TGCAGCGTTGTGGGGACAGCAACCTATCGTGGGAGCTCTGGAAACACCATATATTTT; cdr3_aa: CSVVGTATYRGSSGNTIYF
d_call: -; v_call: TRBV28; j_call: TRBJ2-7; clone_size: -; cdr3_nt: TGTGCCACCTCGGACAGCCTCTACGAGCAGTACTTC; cdr3_aa: CATSDSLYEQYF
d_call: TRBD2; v_call: TRBV27; j_call: TRBJ2-4; clone_size: once; cdr3_nt: TGTGCCAGCAGTTTGGGACTAGCGGGGAGCGCCAAAAACATTCAGTACTTC; cdr3_aa: CASSLGLAGSAKNIQYF
d_call: TRBD1; v_call: TRBV19; j_call: TRBJ1-5; clone_size: once; cdr3_nt: TGTGCCAGTAGTAACTGGGACAGGTCTAATCAGCCCCAGCATTTT; cdr3_aa: CASSNWDRSNQPQHF
d_call: -; v_call: TRBV5-8; j_call: TRBJ1-5; clone_size: -; cdr3_nt: TGTGCCAGCAGCTTGGGAGTTGCGCCCCAGCATTTT; cdr3_aa: CASSLGVAPQHF
d_call: -; v_call: TRBV13; j_call: TRBJ1-6; clone_size: -; cdr3_nt: TGTGCCAGCAGCTTAGGAGGGGTTACCCCGACTAATTCACCCCTCCACTTT; cdr3_aa: CASSLGGVTPTNSPLHF
d_call: -; v_call: TRBV27; j_call: TRBJ1-5; clone_size: -; cdr3_nt: TGTGCCAGCAGCCCCGTTGGACAGTACAGGCCCCAGCATTTT; cdr3_aa: CASSPVGQYRPQHF
d_call: -; v_call: TRBV19; j_call: TRBJ1-2; clone_size: once; cdr3_nt: TGTGCCAGTAGTACGCTGGGGCTACAGCAAGGGGATGGCTACACCTTC; cdr3_aa: CASSTLGLQQGDGYTF
d_call: -; v_call: TRBV27; j_call: TRBJ1-5; clone_size: -; cdr3_nt: TGTGCCAGCAGTCCAGACAGCCAGTATCAGCCCCAGCATTTT; cdr3_aa: CASSPDSQYQPQHF
d_call: -; v_call: TRBV12-3/TRBV12-4; j_call: TRBJ1-2; clone_size: -; cdr3_nt: TGTGCCAGCAGTTCCGGACAGCCCTATGGCTACACCTTC; cdr3_aa: CASSSGQPYGYTF
d_call: -; v_call: TRBV14; j_call: TRBJ2-5; clone_size: -; cdr3_nt: TGTGCCAGCAGTGACAGAGTTCGGGAGACCCAGTACTTC; cdr3_aa: CASSDRVRETQYF
d_call: TRBD2; v_call: TRBV7-3; j_call: TRBJ2-1; clone_size: -; cdr3_nt: TGTGCCAGCAGCCCCCCAAAGACTAGCGCTAACAATGAGCAGTTCTTC; cdr3_aa: CASSPPKTSANNEQFF
d_call: -; v_call: TRBV18; j_call: TRBJ1-1; clone_size: -; cdr3_nt: TGTGCCAGCTCCCTCCTCGAAGGGGGGGACACTGAAGCTTTCTTT; cdr3_aa: CASSLLEGGDTEAFF
d_call: TRBD1; v_call: TRBV6-5; j_call: TRBJ1-2; clone_size: once; cdr3_nt: TGTGCCAGCAGGGGGGACCCCGGGACAGGGAATGGCTACACCTTC; cdr3_aa: CASRGDPGTGNGYTF
d_call: TRBD2; v_call: TRBV19; j_call: TRBJ2-1; clone_size: -; cdr3_nt: TGTGCCAGTACGCCCGGGACTAGCGGGAGGGCCCTCCGCGATGAGCAGTTCTTC; cdr3_aa: CASTPGTSGRALRDEQFF
d_call: TRBD2; v_call: TRBV19; j_call: TRBJ2-1; clone_size: -; cdr3_nt: TGTGCCAGTAGTGGTTGGACTAGCGACTACAATGAGCAGTTCTTC; cdr3_aa: CASSGWTSDYNEQFF
d_call: TRBD1; v_call: TRBV12-3/TRBV12-4; j_call: TRBJ2-2; clone_size: -; cdr3_nt: TGTGCCAGCAGTACGACAGGGACCGGGGAGCTGTTTTTT; cdr3_aa: CASSTTGTGELFF
d_call: TRBD1; v_call: TRBV19; j_call: TRBJ1-2; clone_size: -; cdr3_nt: TGTGCCAGTAGTAGGACAGGGGATGGTTATGGCTACACCTTC; cdr3_aa: CASSRTGDGYGYTF
d_call: -; v_call: TRBV5-1; j_call: TRBJ1-1; clone_size: -; cdr3_nt: TGCGCCAGCAGCTTCGGCGGGGACACTGAAGCTTTCTTT; cdr3_aa: CASSFGGDTEAFF
d_call: -; v_call: TRBV4-1; j_call: TRBJ1-5; clone_size: -; cdr3_nt: TGCGCCAGCAGCCACACGGGCGGGAATCAGCCCCAGCATTTT; cdr3_aa: CASSHTGGNQPQHF
d_call: TRBD1; v_call: TRBV19; j_call: TRBJ1-3; clone_size: -; cdr3_nt: TGTGCCAGTAGTCCGATGACAGGGTCAGGAAACACCATATATTTT; cdr3_aa: CASSPMTGSGNTIYF
d_call: -; v_call: TRBV28; j_call: TRBJ2-1; clone_size: -; cdr3_nt: TGTGCCAGCAGTTTTCCACGTCGGGCAGGGAAAAACAATGAGCAGTTCTTC; cdr3_aa: CASSFPRRAGKNNEQFF
d_call: -; v_call: TRBV29-1; j_call: TRBJ1-3; clone_size: -; cdr3_nt: TGCAGCGCCAGGACAGCGCCGAGCTCTGGAAACACCATATATTTT; cdr3_aa: CSARTAPSSGNTIYF
d_call: TRBD2; v_call: TRBV28; j_call: TRBJ2-3; clone_size: once; cdr3_nt: TGTGCCAGCAGTTCGGGGGGGAGCACAGATACGCAGTATTTT; cdr3_aa: CASSSGGSTDTQYF
d_call: TRBD2; v_call: TRBV3-1/TRBV3-2; j_call: TRBJ2-2; clone_size: -; cdr3_nt: TGTGCCAGCAGCCTTCGTACTAGCGGAGCCTACACCGGGGAGCTGTTTTTT; cdr3_aa: CASSLRTSGAYTGELFF
d_call: -; v_call: TRBV20-1; j_call: TRBJ1-6; clone_size: -; cdr3_nt: TGCAGTGCTAGTTCAGATTCACCCCTCCACTTT; cdr3_aa: CSASSDSPLHF
d_call: -; v_call: TRBV4-1; j_call: TRBJ1-5; clone_size: once; cdr3_nt: TGCGCCAGCAGCCAAGGTGGCAGCAATCAGCCCCAGCATTTT; cdr3_aa: CASSQGGSNQPQHF
d_call: TRBD1; v_call: TRBV19; j_call: TRBJ2-7; clone_size: once; cdr3_nt: TGTGCCAGTAGTCGCGGACAGGGACCTTCCTACGAGCAGTACTTC; cdr3_aa: CASSRGQGPSYEQYF
d_call: -; v_call: TRBV19; j_call: TRBJ1-2; clone_size: -; cdr3_nt: TGTGCCAGTAGTATCGTCGCAGGGGAGGGTGGCTACACCTTC; cdr3_aa: CASSIVAGEGGYTF
d_call: TRBD2; v_call: TRBV28; j_call: TRBJ2-7; clone_size: -; cdr3_nt: TGTGCCAGCTGGACTAGCGGAGAATTTAGAGAGCAGTACTTC; cdr3_aa: CASWTSGEFREQYF